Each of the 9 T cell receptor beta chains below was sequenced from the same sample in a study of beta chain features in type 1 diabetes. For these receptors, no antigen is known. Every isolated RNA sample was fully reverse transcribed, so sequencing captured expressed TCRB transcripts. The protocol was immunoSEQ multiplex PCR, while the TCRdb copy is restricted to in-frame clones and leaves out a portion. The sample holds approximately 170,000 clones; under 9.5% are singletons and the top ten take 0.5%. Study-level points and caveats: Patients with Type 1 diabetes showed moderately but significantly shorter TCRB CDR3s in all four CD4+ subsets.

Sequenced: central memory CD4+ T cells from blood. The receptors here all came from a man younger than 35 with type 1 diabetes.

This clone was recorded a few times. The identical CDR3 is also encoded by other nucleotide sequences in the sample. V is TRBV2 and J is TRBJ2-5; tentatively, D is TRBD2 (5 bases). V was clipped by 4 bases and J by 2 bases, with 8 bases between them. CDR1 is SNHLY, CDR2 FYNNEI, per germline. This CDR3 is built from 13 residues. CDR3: CASSGERQETQYF. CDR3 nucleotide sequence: TGTGCCAGCAGTGGGGAGCGGCAAGAGACCCAGTACTTC.

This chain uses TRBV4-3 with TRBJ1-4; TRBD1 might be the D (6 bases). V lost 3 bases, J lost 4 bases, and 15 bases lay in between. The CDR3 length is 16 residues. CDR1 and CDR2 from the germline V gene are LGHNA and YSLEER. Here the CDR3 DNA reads TGCGCCAGCAGCCAGGGGGGGCGGGGGCGTAATGAAAAACTGTTTTTT. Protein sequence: CASSQGGRGRNEKLFF.

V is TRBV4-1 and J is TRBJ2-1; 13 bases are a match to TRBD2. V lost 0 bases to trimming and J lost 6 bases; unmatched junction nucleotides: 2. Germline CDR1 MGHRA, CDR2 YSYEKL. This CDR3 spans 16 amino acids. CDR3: CASSQERTSGSNEQFF. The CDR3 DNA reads TGCGCCAGCAGCCAAGAACGGACTAGCGGGAGCAATGAGCAGTTCTTC.

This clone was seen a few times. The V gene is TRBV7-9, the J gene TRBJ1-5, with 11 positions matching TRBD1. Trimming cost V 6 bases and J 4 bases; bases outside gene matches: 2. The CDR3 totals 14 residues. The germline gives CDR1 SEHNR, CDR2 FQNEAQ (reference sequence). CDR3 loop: CASSRDRGNQPQHF. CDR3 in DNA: TGTGCCAGCAGTCGGGACAGGGGGAATCAGCCCCAGCATTTT.

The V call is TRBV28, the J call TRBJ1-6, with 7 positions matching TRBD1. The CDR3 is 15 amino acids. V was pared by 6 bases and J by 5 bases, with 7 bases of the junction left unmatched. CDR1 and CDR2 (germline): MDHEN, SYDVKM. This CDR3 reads CASSFRQGHNSPLHF. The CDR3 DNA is TGTGCCAGCAGCTTCCGACAGGGTCATAATTCACCCCTCCACTTT.

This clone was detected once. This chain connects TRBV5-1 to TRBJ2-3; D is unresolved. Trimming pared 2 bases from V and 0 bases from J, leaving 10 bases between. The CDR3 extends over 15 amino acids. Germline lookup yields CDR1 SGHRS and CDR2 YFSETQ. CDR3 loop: CASSLQKSSTDTQYF. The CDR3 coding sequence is TGCGCCAGCAGCTTACAGAAATCTAGCACAGATACGCAGTATTTT.

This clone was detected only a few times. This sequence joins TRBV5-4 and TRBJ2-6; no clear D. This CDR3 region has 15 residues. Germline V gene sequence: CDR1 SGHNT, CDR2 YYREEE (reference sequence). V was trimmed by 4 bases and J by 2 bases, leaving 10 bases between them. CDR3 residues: CASSPGVPGANVLTF. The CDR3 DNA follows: TGTGCCAGCAGCCCCGGAGTCCCTGGGGCCAACGTCCTGACTTTC.

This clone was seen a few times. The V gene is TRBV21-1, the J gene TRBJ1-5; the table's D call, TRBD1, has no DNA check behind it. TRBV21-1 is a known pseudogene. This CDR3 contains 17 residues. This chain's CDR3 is CASSAEQGLVEYQPQHF. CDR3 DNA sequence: TGTGCCAGCAGCGCGGAACAGGGTCTGGTTGAATATCAGCCCCAGCATTTT.

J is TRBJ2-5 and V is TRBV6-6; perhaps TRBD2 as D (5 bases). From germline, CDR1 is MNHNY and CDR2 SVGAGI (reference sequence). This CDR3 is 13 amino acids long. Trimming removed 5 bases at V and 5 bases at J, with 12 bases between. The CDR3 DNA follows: TGTGCCAGCAGTCCGCCCGGCGGGGAGACCCAGTACTTC. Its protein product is CASSPPGGETQYF.